One sample yielded the 29 T cell receptor beta chains listed below, sequenced in a study of shared clonotypes between healthy human individuals. Profiled with immunoSEQ multiplex PCR; TCRdb holds only in-frame clones, not every one. This sample has approximately 2.5 million clones, with 90% to 95% found just once. Material: naive CD4+ T cells sorted from blood. Subset indicated: CD45RA+ positively selected. The receptors stem from a man aged 18-30 years in good health.

In its sample, this clone was seen a few times. The chain combines TRBV13 with TRBJ2-7; 12 positions agree with TRBD2. The CDR3 covers 14 residues. The V gene end was trimmed by 5 bases and the J gene end by 6 bases; junction bases not matched to a gene: 5. The germline V gene has CDR1 PRHDT and CDR2 FYEKMQ (reference sequence). The CDR3 nucleotides are TGTGCCAGCAGCCCCCGACTAGCGGGAGTCGAGCAGTACTTC. Translation: CASSPRLAGVEQYF.

This rearrangement joins TRBV5-6 to TRBJ2-7, with a possible D match to TRBD2 (6 bases). Germline loops: CDR1 SGHDT, CDR2 YYEEEE. The length of the CDR3 is 14 residues. Trimming stripped 0 bases from V and 6 bases from J, with 13 bases between. The CDR3 spells CASSLGLAISEQYF. CDR3 sequence (DNA): TGTGCCAGCAGCTTGGGTCTAGCGATCAGCGAGCAGTACTTC.

This chain's CDR3 is CASSKTGAGYTF. In DNA, the CDR3 is TGTGCCAGCAGTAAGACAGGGGCCGGCTACACCTTC. The genes are TRBV2 and TRBJ1-2; TRBD1 matches at 8 bases. V was clipped by 5 bases and J by 8 bases; unmatched bases: 4. The V gene's germline CDR1 is SNHLY and CDR2 FYNNEI. CDR3 length: 12 amino acids. The whole variable domain, filled in from reference TRBV2 and TRBJ1-2, reads EPEVTQTPSHQVTQMGQEVILRCVPISNHLYFYWYRQILGQKVEFLVSFYNNEISEKSEIFDDQFSVERPDGSNFTLKIRSTKLEDSAMYFCASSKTGAGYTFGSGTRLTVV.

With respect to this clone: Other DNA sequences in this specimen translate into the identical CDR3. CDR3 in amino acids: CASSIGRYGYTF. The CDR3 nucleotides are TGTGCCAGTAGTATCGGACGGTATGGCTACACCTTC. The V gene is TRBV19, the J gene TRBJ1-2; D call uncertain. CDR1 and CDR2 (germline): LNHDA, SQIVND (reference sequence). V gave up 3 bases and J gave up 5 bases, with 7 bases separating them. The CDR3 has 12 residues.

V and J are TRBV7-2 and TRBJ2-5; 10 nucleotides match TRBD1. V gave up 3 bases and J gave up 5 bases; unmatched junction bases: 12. The CDR3 is made up of 17 amino acids. Germline CDR1 SGHTA, CDR2 FQGNSA. The CDR3 bases are TGTGCCAGCAGCTTTAACCGGGACAGGGGTTCGAAGGAGACCCAGTACTTC. Protein product: CASSFNRDRGSKETQYF.

The chain employs TRBV21-1 and TRBJ2-7; TRBD1, the D gene given by the table, was not confirmed from the DNA. TRBV21-1 is flagged as a pseudogene. The CDR3 has 14 residues. For the CDR3, the DNA is TGTGCCAGCGGGGGTGCAGGGGTCACCTACGAGCAGTACTTC. As protein: CASGGAGVTYEQYF.

V usage is TRBV11-2 and J usage is TRBJ2-2; D is possibly TRBD2 (5 bases). The ends were cut back, 5 bases at V and 1 base at J, with 8 bases in the middle. CDR3 length equals 14 residues. From germline, CDR1 is SGHAT and CDR2 FQNNGV. The DNA for the CDR3 is TGTGCCAGCAGCACAAGCGGGAACACCGGGGAGCTGTTTTTT. It is translated as CASSTSGNTGELFF.

The chain has TRBV5-6 and TRBJ2-1; TRBD2 might be the D (5 bases). V shed 0 bases and J shed 3 bases, with 13 bases lying between them. CDR1 and CDR2 (germline): SGHDT, YYEEEE. The CDR3 is made up of 16 amino acids. The CDR3 loop reads CASSLVWGEGYNEQFF. The DNA for the CDR3 is TGTGCCAGCAGCTTGGTATGGGGAGAAGGCTACAATGAGCAGTTCTTC.

CDR3 sequence reads: CASSRQGRDSPLHF. The CDR3 coding sequence is TGTGCCAGCAGCCGACAGGGGAGGGATTCACCCCTCCACTTT. The rearrangement links TRBV11-1 to TRBJ1-6; TRBD1 matches 8 bases. Trimming at V came to 5 bases and at J to 8 bases, leaving 5 bases not matched to a gene. Germline V CDR1 and CDR2: SGHAT, FQDESV (reference sequence). The CDR3 contains 14 residues.

Points on this clone: Additional DNA sequences in this sample encode the identical CDR3. The V and J genes are TRBV5-1 and TRBJ2-7; TRBD1 or TRBD2 may be the D gene (5 bases each). The CDR3 sequence is 14 residues long. Germline V CDR1 and CDR2: SGHRS, YFSETQ. Between the trimmed V and J ends, which lost 4 bases and 2 bases, there was a span of 13 bases. The CDR3 nucleotides read TGCGCCAGCAGCCCTGGGACCGATGCCTACGAGCAGTACTTC. This codes for CASSPGTDAYEQYF.

V is TRBV6-1 and J is TRBJ2-7; D might be TRBD1 (6 bases). The germline CDR1 and CDR2 sequences are MNHNS and SASEGT. The CDR3 totals 14 residues. Trimming stripped 6 bases from V and 3 bases from J, with 15 bases between. CDR3 sequence: CASSLTRDIYEQYF. The CDR3 DNA reads TGTGCCAGCAGCCTAACCCGGGACATCTACGAGCAGTACTTC.

As regards this clone: Other nucleotide sequences in the sample specify the same CDR3. V is TRBV5-1 and J is TRBJ2-3; 8 bases line up with TRBD2. V lost 0 bases and J lost 4; bases outside the gene matches: 1. There are 14 residues in the CDR3. Germline CDR1 and CDR2: SGHRS and YFSETQ. Written as DNA, the CDR3 is TGCGCCAGCAGCTTGGCGGGGGGGGCAGATACGCAGTATTTT. Translating it yields CASSLAGGADTQYF.

The V and J genes are TRBV28 and TRBJ2-5; D is possibly TRBD1 or TRBD2 (5 bases each). Germline-derived CDR1 and CDR2 are MDHEN and SYDVKM. The CDR3 sequence is 15 residues long. V lost 2 bases, J lost 0 bases, and 10 bases lay in between. The CDR3 DNA reads TGTGCCAGCAGTTTACTAGGGACCCACCAAGAGACCCAGTACTTC. Protein sequence: CASSLLGTHQETQYF.

This clone was observed a few times. Other DNA sequences from this sample encode an identical CDR3 as well. The V call is TRBV18, the J call TRBJ1-1; D gene uncertain. The V gene lost 1 base and the J gene lost 1 base, with 7 bases spanning the gap. The CDR3 sequence is 14 residues long. Germline-derived CDR1 and CDR2 are KGHSH and LQKENI. Here the CDR3 reads CASSPLRENTEAFF. The CDR3 DNA reads as TGTGCCAGCTCACCACTCAGAGAGAACACTGAAGCTTTCTTT.

V gene TRBV28 combines with J gene TRBJ1-2; TRBD1 might be the D (5 bases). The CDR3 runs to 17 residues. V shed 4 bases and J shed 1 base, with 19 bases lying between them. The V gene's germline CDR1 is MDHEN and CDR2 SYDVKM. The chain's CDR3 is CASSSLGTGEVNYGYTF. The DNA for the CDR3 is TGTGCCAGCAGTTCATTGGGGACGGGAGAGGTTAACTATGGCTACACCTTC.

The chain combines TRBV25-1 with TRBJ1-1; D is ambiguous. V dropped 2 bases and J dropped 2 bases, with 6 bases sitting between them. The germline CDR1 and CDR2 sequences are MGHDK and SYGVNS. The CDR3 runs 13 residues. DNA of the CDR3: TGTGCCAGCAGTGAACAGGAAAACACTGAAGCTTTCTTT. Translated: CASSEQENTEAFF.

The rearrangement uses TRBV6-5 and TRBJ2-7; D unclear. Germline lookup yields CDR1 MNHEY and CDR2 SVGAGI. This CDR3 spans 12 amino acids. Between the trimmed V and J ends, which lost 6 bases and 5 bases, there was a span of 11 bases. CDR3 sequence reads: CASRTMTNEQYF. DNA for the CDR3: TGTGCCAGCAGAACAATGACCAACGAGCAGTACTTC.

This chain connects TRBV4-1 to TRBJ2-1; D is undetermined. Germline V gene sequence: CDR1 MGHRA, CDR2 YSYEKL. The CDR3 runs to 12 residues. V was trimmed by 0 bases and J by 12 bases, leaving 9 bases between them. CDR3 region: CASSQDERVQFF. CDR3 nucleotide sequence: TGCGCCAGCAGCCAAGATGAAAGGGTGCAGTTCTTC.

This CDR3 reads CASSLERGDEQYF. For the CDR3, the DNA is TGTGCCAGCAGCTTAGAAAGGGGAGATGAGCAGTACTTC. This sequence joins TRBV7-2 and TRBJ2-7; D tentatively reads TRBD1 or TRBD2 (5 bases each). V was pared by 1 base and J by 7 bases, with 11 bases between. Germline-derived CDR1 and CDR2 are SGHTA and FQGNSA. The CDR3 is 13 residues long.

DNA of the CDR3: TGCGCCAGCAGCTTACTAGCGGAACGAGGTGAGCAGTTCTTC. This sequence encodes CASSLLAERGEQFF. The chain combines TRBV5-1 with TRBJ2-1, with 8 bases matching TRBD2. There are 14 residues in the CDR3. Germline CDR1 and CDR2: SGHRS and YFSETQ. J lost 9 bases, V lost 2 bases, and 7 bases had no gene match.

This chain links TRBV6-1 with TRBJ1-1; D is perhaps TRBD1 (6 bases). V gave up 4 bases and J gave up 6 bases, with 15 bases separating them. In germline, CDR1 is MNHNS, CDR2 SASEGT. The CDR3 spans 14 residues. The CDR3 DNA reads as TGTGCCAGCAGTGGCCCTGACAGGTGGGCTGAAGCTTTCTTT. This sequence encodes CASSGPDRWAEAFF.

This clone was observed a single time. V is TRBV6-5 and J is TRBJ2-3; unclear D gene. This CDR3 region has 13 residues. The V and J ends lost 7 bases and 1 base respectively, with 9 bases between them. Germline V CDR1 and CDR2: MNHEY, SVGAGI. The CDR3 region has the DNA TGTGCCAGCATCCCTAGGGGCACAGATACGCAGTATTTT. It yields the protein CASIPRGTDTQYF.

The V gene is TRBV2, the J gene TRBJ1-1, with 9 bases matching TRBD1. Germline V gene sequence: CDR1 SNHLY, CDR2 FYNNEI. J lost 4 bases, V lost 4 bases, and 13 bases had no gene match. The CDR3 runs to 17 residues. The CDR3 nucleotides are TGTGCCAGCAGTGTAGGGACAGGGTGGGAACGGGGCACTGAAGCTTTCTTT. Protein sequence: CASSVGTGWERGTEAFF.

This chain uses TRBV6-6 with TRBJ1-5, with D uncertain. Trimming shortened V by 7 bases and J by 2 bases, and 12 bases separated the two germline ends. CDR1 and CDR2 (germline): MNHNY, SVGAGI (reference sequence). The CDR3 is 14 residues long. The CDR3 nucleotides read TGTGCCAGCACCGACCCAGGCGGCAATCAGCCCCAGCATTTT. Protein product: CASTDPGGNQPQHF.

The chain recombines TRBV6-1 with TRBJ1-2, with 8 bases matching TRBD1. With 6 bases clipped from V and 8 bases from J, the junction kept 11 bases outside the gene matches. Germline lookup yields CDR1 MNHNS and CDR2 SASEGT. This CDR3 spans 14 amino acids. The CDR3 DNA reads TGTGCCAGCAGATCTGGACAGGGAAGTTACGGCTACACCTTC. This translates into CASRSGQGSYGYTF.

Comments on this clone: Other DNA variants within this sample encode the same CDR3. The rearrangement joins TRBV13 to TRBJ2-7; D is unclear. The length of the CDR3 is 11 residues. Trimming shortened V by 1 base and J by 6 bases, and 4 bases separated the two germline ends. The germline V gene has CDR1 PRHDT and CDR2 FYEKMQ (reference sequence). CDR3 sequence reads: CASSLEGEQYF. In nucleotides, the CDR3 is TGTGCCAGCAGCTTAGAGGGCGAGCAGTACTTC. Using reference TRBV13 and TRBJ2-7 for the parts outside the CDR3, the full variable domain is AAGVIQSPRHLIKEKRETATLKCYPIPRHDTVYWYQQGPGQDPQFLISFYEKMQSDKGSIPDRFSAQQFSDYHSELNMSSLELGDSALYFCASSLEGEQYFGPGTRLTVT.

This chain's CDR3 is CASSGSPARYEQYF. CDR3 bases: TGTGCCAGCAGTGGCTCTCCCGCTCGCTACGAGCAGTACTTC. The gene calls are TRBV2 and TRBJ2-7; D unclear. The CDR3 loop spans 14 amino acids. Germline V gene sequence: CDR1 SNHLY, CDR2 FYNNEI. Trimming took 4 bases from V and 3 from J, leaving 13 bases between them.

CDR3 nucleotide sequence: TGTGCCTGGAGTCCCATTGACAGACCCTCTAATGAAAAACTGTTTTTT. As protein: CAWSPIDRPSNEKLFF. The J gene is TRBJ1-4, the V gene TRBV30; the D gene is possibly TRBD1 (5 bases). Trimming left V 2 bases short and J 3 bases short, with 16 bases between. This CDR3 region has 16 residues. Per the germline V gene, CDR1 is GTSNPN and CDR2 is SVGIG (reference sequence).

J is TRBJ1-2 and V is TRBV21-1; TRBD1 is the table's D call and was not checked against the DNA. TRBV21-1 is given as a pseudogene. The CDR3 totals 15 residues. CDR3 DNA: TGTGCCAGCAGCAAAGACCGACAGGGACCTTATGGCTACACCTTC. Translating gives CASSKDRQGPYGYTF.